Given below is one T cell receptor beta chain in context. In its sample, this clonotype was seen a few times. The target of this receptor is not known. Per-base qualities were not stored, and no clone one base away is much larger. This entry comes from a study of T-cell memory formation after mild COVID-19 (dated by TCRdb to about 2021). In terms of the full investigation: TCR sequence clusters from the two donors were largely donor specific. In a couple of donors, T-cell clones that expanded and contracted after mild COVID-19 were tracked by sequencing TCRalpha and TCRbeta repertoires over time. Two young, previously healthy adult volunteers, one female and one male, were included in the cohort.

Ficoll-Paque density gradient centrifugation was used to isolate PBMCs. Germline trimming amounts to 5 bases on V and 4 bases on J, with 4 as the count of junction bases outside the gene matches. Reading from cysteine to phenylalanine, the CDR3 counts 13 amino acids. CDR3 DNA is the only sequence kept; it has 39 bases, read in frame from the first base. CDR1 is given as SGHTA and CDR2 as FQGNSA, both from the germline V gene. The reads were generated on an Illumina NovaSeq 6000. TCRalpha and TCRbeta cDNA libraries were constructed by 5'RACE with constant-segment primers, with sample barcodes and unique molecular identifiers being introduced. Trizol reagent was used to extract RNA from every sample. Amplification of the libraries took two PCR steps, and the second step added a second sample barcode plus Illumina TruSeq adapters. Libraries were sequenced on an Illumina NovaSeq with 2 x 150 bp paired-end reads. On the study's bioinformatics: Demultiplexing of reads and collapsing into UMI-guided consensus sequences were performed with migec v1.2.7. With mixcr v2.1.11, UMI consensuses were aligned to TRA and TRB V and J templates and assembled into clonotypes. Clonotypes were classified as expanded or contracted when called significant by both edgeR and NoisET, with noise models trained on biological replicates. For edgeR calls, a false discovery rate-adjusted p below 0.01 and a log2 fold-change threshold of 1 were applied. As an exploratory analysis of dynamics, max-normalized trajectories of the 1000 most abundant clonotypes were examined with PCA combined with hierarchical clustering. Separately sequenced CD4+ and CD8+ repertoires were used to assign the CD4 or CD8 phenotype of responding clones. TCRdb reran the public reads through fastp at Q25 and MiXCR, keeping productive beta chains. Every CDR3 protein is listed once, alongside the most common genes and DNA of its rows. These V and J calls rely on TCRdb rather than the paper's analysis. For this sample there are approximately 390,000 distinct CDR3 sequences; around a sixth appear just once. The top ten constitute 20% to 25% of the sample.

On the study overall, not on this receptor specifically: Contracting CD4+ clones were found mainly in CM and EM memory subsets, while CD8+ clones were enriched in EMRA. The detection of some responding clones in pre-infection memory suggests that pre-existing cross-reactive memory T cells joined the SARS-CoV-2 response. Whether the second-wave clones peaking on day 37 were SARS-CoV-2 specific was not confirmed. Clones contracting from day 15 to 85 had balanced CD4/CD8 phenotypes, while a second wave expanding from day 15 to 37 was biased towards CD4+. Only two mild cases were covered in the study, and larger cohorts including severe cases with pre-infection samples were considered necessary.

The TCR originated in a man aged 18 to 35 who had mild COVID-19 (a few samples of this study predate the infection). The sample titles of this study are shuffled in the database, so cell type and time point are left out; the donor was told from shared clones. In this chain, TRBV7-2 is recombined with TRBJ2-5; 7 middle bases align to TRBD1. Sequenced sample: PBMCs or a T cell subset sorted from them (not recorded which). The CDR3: CASSMGQPETQYF. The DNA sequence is TGTGCCAGCAGCATGGGACAGCCAGAGACCCAGTACTTC.